The source of this TCR beta chain is a study of T cell clonality in common variable immunodeficiency. Findings of the study overall: CVID subjects showed higher TCRbeta clonality than healthy controls.

Patients and controls were mostly of Caucasian heritage. Each donor provided roughly 4.5 to 8.5 ml of heparinized whole blood. The assay was immunoSEQ multiplex PCR, and TCRdb's table has in-frame clones only and misses some. The sample counts more than 45,000 clones, none seen once; the ten largest own about 6%. This clone was found many times. The antigen is not known. The read comes to an end 3 residues before the CDR3 does, leaving the germline J gene to fill in the end. The sample holds other DNA sequences that translate to the same CDR3. This CDR3 has 13 amino acids. Germline CDR1 SQVTM, CDR2 ANQGSEA.

Sequencing was carried out using peripheral blood mononuclear cells. This clonotype was obtained from a person between 18 and 75 years old in good health. The chain carries TRBV29-1 and TRBJ1-1, with D unresolved. The CDR3 DNA, read in part, is TGCAGCGTTGAAGATCAGGCTTTCTCACAG. This encodes CSVEDQAFSQ. In full, the CDR3 is CSVEDQAFSQAFF.